This T cell receptor (beta chain) derives from a study of control samples from healthy donors and cancer patients. Measured with immunoSEQ multiplex PCR; TCRdb has only the in-frame clones, and not every one. The sample contains around 99,000 clones, around 89% of which appear only once. Material for sequencing was blood. The sequence derives from a woman aged 45-59 years in good health.

This CDR3 reads CASSREYAEDAGELFF. The DNA of the CDR3 is TGTGCCAGCAGCCGTGAATATGCGGAGGACGCCGGGGAGCTGTTTTTT. J is TRBJ2-2 and V is TRBV11-2, with D maybe TRBD2 (5 bases). Germline assignment: CDR1 SGHAT and CDR2 FQNNGV. V was cut by 5 bases and J by 6 bases, with 19 bases left in between. The CDR3 runs to 16 residues.